This is a list of T cell receptor beta chains from one sample in a study of blood T cells in healthy people across ages. TCRdb re-called the 5' RACE reads through MiXCR, storing one row per CDR3 protein. The profile covers roughly 1.9 million distinct CDR3 sequences, with about two fifths appearing a single time and roughly 24% taken by the ten largest. Specimen: blood. The receptors shown here come from a human donor in good health. CDR3s include the opening cysteine and the closing phenylalanine or tryptophan. Fields, in order: clone size, J gene, V gene, D gene, CDR3 DNA, CDR3 protein. A D gene is named only where the DNA matches it firmly. Part of the rows lack a size; the others show once, few, many or a class for expanded clones.

>.|TRBJ2-7|TRBV7-2|.
TGTGCCAGCAGCTTAGTGGGGGTTAGCGGCTACGAGCAGTACTTC
CASSLVGVSGYEQYF
>many|TRBJ2-3|TRBV20-1|.
TGCAGTGCTAGAGCTTGGGGCACAGATACGCAGTATTTT
CSARAWGTDTQYF
>.|TRBJ1-1|TRBV12-3/TRBV12-4|.
TGTGCCAGCAGTCCTGAGTACACTGAAGCTTTCTTT
CASSPEYTEAFF
>many|TRBJ2-3|TRBV5-1|.
TGTGCCAGCAGCCGATTCACAGATACGCAGTATTTT
CASSRFTDTQYF
>few|TRBJ2-7|TRBV4-1|.
TGCGCCAGCAGCCTGGCGGGCAGATCTAACTACGAGCAGTACTTC
CASSLAGRSNYEQYF
>.|TRBJ2-3|TRBV20-1|TRBD2
TGCAGTGCTACCGGGACTAGCGGGGGGGACACAGGTACGCAGTATTTT
CSATGTSGGDTGTQYF
>.|TRBJ2-3|TRBV15|.
TGTGCCACCAGCAGAGATCCAGTGGGTACGCAGTATTTT
CATSRDPVGTQYF
>few|TRBJ1-1|TRBV6-2/TRBV6-3|TRBD1
TGTGCCAGCAATGACAGGGTTACTGAAGCTTTCTTT
CASNDRVTEAFF
>.|TRBJ1-5|TRBV15|TRBD1
TGTGCCACCAGCAGAGCCGTGCCCGGGACAGGGGGTCAGCCCCAGCATTTT
CATSRAVPGTGGQPQHF
>.|TRBJ2-7|TRBV28|TRBD2
TGTGCCAGCACCCTGGGACTAGCGGGGAACGAGCAGTACTTC
CASTLGLAGNEQYF
>.|TRBJ2-6|TRBV6-1|.
TGTGCCAGCAGTGAATGGAAGACCAGGGGATACTCTGGGGCTAACGTCCCGACTTTC
CASSEWKTRGYSGANVPTF
>.|TRBJ2-5|TRBV7-2|TRBD2
TGTGCCAGCAGGGGGAGCGGGGGGCAAGAGACCCAGTACTTC
CASRGSGGQETQYF
>few|TRBJ2-3|TRBV12-3/TRBV12-4|.
TGTGCCAGCAGCCGACTGGCTACAGATACGCAGTATTTT
CASSRLATDTQYF
>.|TRBJ2-1|TRBV6-2/TRBV6-3|TRBD1
TGTGCCAGCAGCACCACAGGGGGTGGCTACAATGAGCAGTTCTTC
CASSTTGGGYNEQFF
>.|TRBJ1-5|TRBV28|.
TGTGCCAGCAGTTCTGGGCAACAGGGCAATCAGCCCCAGCATTTT
CASSSGQQGNQPQHF